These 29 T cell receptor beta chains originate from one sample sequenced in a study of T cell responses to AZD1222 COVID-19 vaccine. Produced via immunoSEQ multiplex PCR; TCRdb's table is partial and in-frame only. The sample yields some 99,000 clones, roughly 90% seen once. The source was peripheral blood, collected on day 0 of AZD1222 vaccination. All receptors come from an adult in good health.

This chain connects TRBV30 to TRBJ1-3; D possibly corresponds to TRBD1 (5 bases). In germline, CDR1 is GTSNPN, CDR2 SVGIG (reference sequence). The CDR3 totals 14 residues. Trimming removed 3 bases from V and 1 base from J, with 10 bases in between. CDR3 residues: CAWRQGGSGNTIYF. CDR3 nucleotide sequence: TGTGCCTGGAGGCAGGGAGGGTCTGGAAACACCATATATTTT.

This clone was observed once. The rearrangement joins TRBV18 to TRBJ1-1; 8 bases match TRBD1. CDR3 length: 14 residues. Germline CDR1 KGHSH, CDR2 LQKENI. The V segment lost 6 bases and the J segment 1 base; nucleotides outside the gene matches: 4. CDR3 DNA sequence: TGTGCCAGCTCGGCAGGGGGCCCGAACACTGAAGCTTTCTTT. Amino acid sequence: CASSAGGPNTEAFF.

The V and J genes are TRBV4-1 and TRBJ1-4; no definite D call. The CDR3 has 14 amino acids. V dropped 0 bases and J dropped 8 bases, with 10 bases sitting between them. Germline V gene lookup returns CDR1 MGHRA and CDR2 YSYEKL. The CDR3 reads CASSQDLGGEKLFF. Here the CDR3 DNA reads TGCGCCAGCAGCCAAGATTTGGGAGGAGAAAAACTGTTTTTT.

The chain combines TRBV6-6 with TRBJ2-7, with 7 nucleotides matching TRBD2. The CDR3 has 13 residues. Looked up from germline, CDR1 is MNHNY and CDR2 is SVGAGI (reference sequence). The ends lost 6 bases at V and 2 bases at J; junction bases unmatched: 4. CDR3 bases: TGTGCCAGCAGATGGGACTACGCCTACGAGCAGTACTTC. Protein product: CASRWDYAYEQYF.

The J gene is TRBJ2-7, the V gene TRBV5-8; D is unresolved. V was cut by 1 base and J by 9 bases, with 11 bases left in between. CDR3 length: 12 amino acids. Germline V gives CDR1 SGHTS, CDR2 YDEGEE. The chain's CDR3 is CASSLTTLGQYV. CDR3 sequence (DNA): TGTGCCAGCAGCTTGACTACCCTGGGGCAGTACGTC.

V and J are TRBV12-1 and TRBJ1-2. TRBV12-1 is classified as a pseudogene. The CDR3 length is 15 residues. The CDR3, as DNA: TGTGCCAGCAGCTCTACGGGGCCCCCCGGCTATGGCTACACCTTC. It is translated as CASSSTGPPGYGYTF.

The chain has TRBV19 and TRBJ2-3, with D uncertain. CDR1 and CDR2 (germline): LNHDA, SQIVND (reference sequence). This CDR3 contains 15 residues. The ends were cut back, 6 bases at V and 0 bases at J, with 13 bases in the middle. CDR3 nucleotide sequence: TGTGCCAGTAGCCTCTCGGTTATTAGCACAGATACGCAGTATTTT. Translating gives CASSLSVISTDTQYF.

CDR3 in amino acids: CASSLETGGAGTQYF. The DNA of the CDR3 is TGTGCCAGCAGCTTAGAGACAGGGGGCGCCGGGACCCAGTACTTC. This chain connects TRBV7-6 to TRBJ2-5; 10 nucleotides agree with TRBD1. The CDR3 runs 15 residues. V shed 1 base, J shed 7 bases, and the junction held 6 bases outside the gene matches. The germline CDR1 and CDR2 sequences are SGHVS and FNYEAQ. Complete variable domain (other parts from reference TRBV7-6 and TRBJ2-5): GAGVSQSPRYKVTKRGQDVALRCDPISGHVSLYWYRQALGQGPEFLTYFNYEAQQDKSGLPNDRFSAERPEGSISTLTIQRTEQRDSAMYRCASSLETGGAGTQYFGPGTRLLVL.

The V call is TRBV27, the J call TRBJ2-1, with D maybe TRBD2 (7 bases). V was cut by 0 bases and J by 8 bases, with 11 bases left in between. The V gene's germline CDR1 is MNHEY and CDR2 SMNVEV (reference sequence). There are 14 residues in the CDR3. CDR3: CASSLSGGRDEQFF. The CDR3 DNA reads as TGTGCCAGCAGTTTATCAGGGGGGAGGGATGAGCAGTTCTTC.

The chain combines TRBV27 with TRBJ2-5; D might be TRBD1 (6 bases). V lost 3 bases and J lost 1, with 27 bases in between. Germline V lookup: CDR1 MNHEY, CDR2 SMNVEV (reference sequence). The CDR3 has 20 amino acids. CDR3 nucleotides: TGTGCCAGCAGTTTTAAGGGCCCTGGGACACGCTCATCGGTCCAAGAGACCCAGTACTTC. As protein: CASSFKGPGTRSSVQETQYF.

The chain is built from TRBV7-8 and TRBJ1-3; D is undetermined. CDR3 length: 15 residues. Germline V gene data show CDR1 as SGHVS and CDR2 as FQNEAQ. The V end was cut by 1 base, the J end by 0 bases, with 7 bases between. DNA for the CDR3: TGTGCCAGCAGCTTAGGGGCCAACTCTGGAAACACCATATATTTT. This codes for CASSLGANSGNTIYF.

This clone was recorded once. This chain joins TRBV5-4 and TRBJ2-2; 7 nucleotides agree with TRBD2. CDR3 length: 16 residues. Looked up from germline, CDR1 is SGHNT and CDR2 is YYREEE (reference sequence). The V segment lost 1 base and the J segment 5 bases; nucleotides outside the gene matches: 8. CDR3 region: CASSLRRGDLTGELFF. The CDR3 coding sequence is TGTGCCAGCAGCTTGCGTCGGGGGGACCTAACCGGGGAGCTGTTTTTT.

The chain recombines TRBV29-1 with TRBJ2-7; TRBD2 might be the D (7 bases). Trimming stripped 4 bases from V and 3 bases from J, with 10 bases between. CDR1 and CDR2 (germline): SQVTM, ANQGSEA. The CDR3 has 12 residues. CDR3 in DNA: TGCAGCGTTGGGGAGGGGGGCTACGAGCAGTACTTC. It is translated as CSVGEGGYEQYF.

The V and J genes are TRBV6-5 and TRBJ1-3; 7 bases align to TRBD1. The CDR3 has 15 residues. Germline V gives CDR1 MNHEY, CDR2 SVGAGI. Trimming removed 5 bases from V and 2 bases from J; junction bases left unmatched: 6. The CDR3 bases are TGTGCCAGCAGTCCCCGGGACAGAACTGGAAACACCATATATTTT. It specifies CASSPRDRTGNTIYF.

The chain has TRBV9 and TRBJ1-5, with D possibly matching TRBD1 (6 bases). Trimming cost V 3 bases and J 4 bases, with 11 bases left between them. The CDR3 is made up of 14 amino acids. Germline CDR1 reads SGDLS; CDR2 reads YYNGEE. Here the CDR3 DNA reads TGTGCCAGCAGCGCCACAGGGCGAAATCAGCCCCAGCATTTT. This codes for CASSATGRNQPQHF.

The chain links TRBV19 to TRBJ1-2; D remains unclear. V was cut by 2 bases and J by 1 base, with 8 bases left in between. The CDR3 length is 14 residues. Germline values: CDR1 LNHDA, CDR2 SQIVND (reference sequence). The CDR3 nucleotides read TGTGCCAGTAGTATACGGGGAGTTAACTATGGCTACACCTTC. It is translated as CASSIRGVNYGYTF. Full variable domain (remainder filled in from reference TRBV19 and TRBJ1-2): DGGITQSPKYLFRKEGQNVTLSCEQNLNHDAMYWYRQDPGQGLRLIYYSQIVNDFQKGDIAEGYSVSREKKESFPLTVTSAQKNPTAFYLCASSIRGVNYGYTFGSGTRLTVV.

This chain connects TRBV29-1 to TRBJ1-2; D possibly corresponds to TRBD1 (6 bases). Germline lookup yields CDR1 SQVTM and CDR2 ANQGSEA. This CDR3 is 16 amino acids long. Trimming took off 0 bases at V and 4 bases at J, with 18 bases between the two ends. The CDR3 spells CSVEDSKAGVGYGYTF. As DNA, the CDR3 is TGCAGCGTTGAAGATAGTAAGGCAGGGGTGGGCTATGGCTACACCTTC.

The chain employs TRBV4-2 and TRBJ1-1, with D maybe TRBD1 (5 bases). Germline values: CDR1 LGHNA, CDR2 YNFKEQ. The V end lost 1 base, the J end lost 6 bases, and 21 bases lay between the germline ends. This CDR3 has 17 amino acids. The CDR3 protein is CASSQVSHFQGSAEAFF. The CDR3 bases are TGTGCCAGCAGCCAAGTTAGCCATTTTCAGGGAAGCGCTGAAGCTTTCTTT.

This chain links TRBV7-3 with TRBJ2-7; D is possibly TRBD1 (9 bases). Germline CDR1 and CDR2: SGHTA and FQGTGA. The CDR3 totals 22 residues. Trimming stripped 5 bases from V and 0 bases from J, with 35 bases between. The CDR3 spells CASSPGTGRVHAGGPSSYEQYV. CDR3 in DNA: TGTGCCAGCAGCCCCGGGACAGGGAGGGTTCACGCGGGGGGTCCAAGCTCCTACGAGCAGTACGTC.

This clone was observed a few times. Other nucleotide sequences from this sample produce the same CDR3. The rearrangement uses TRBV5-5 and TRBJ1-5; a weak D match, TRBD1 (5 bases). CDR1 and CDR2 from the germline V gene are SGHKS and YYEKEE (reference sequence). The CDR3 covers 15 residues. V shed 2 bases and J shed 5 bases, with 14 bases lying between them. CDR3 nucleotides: TGTGCCAGCAGCTTTAGGGGACGGTGGGATCAGCCCCAGCATTTT. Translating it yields CASSFRGRWDQPQHF.

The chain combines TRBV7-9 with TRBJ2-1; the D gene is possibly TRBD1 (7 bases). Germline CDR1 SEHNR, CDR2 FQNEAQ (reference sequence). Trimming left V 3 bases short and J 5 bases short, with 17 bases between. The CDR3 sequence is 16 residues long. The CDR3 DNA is TGTGCCAGCAGCTTTCTGCAGGGGGGAAGGAACAATGAGCAGTTCTTC. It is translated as CASSFLQGGRNNEQFF.

The CDR3, as DNA: TGCGCCAGCAGCCAGGAACCGGGACGGTACACTGAAGCTTTCTTT. It encodes CASSQEPGRYTEAFF. The chain employs TRBV4-1 and TRBJ1-1; possible D gene TRBD1, 5 bases. This CDR3 has 15 amino acids. Looked up from germline, CDR1 is MGHRA and CDR2 is YSYEKL. V was pared by 3 bases and J by 3 bases, with 14 bases between.

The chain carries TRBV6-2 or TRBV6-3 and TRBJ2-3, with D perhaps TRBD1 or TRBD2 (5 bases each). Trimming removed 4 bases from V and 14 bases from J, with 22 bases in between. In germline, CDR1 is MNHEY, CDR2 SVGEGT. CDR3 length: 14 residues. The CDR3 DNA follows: TGTGCCAGCAGTTTGGGGGTGATCGGCAAATGGGGGTATTTT. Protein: CASSLGVIGKWGYF.

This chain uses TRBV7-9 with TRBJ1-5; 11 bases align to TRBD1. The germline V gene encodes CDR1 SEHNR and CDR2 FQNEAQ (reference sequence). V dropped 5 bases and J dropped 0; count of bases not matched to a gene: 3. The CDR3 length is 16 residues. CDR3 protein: CASSRGTGGSNQPQHF. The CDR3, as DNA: TGTGCCAGCAGCCGGGGGACAGGGGGTAGCAATCAGCCCCAGCATTTT.

The CDR3 reads CASSPHRTGTDTQYF. Here the CDR3 DNA reads TGTGCCAGCAGCCCACACCGAACGGGGACAGATACGCAGTATTTT. The chain links TRBV6-5 to TRBJ2-3, with D possibly matching TRBD2 (5 bases). CDR1 and CDR2 (germline): MNHEY, SVGAGI. Between the trimmed V and J ends, which lost 6 bases and 3 bases, there was a span of 16 bases. The CDR3 totals 15 residues.

CDR3 nucleotides: TGTGCCAGCAGCCCTGGACGGGGCACTGAAGCTTTCTTT. Its translation is CASSPGRGTEAFF. The V call is TRBV7-6, the J call TRBJ1-1; D is uncertain. Germline CDR1 is SGHVS and CDR2 is FNYEAQ. This CDR3 is 13 amino acids long. Between the trimmed V and J ends, which lost 5 bases and 4 bases, there was a span of 11 bases.

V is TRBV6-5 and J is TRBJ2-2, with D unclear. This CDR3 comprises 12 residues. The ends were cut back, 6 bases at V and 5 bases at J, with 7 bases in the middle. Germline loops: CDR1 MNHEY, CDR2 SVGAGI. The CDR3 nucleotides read TGTGCCAGCAGCATCCGAACCGGGGAGCTGTTTTTT. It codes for CASSIRTGELFF.

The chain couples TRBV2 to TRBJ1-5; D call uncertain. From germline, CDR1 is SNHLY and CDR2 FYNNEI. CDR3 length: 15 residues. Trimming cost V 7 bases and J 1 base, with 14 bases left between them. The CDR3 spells CASTATPGSNQPQHF. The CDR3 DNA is TGTGCCAGCACTGCGACCCCTGGGAGCAATCAGCCCCAGCATTTT.

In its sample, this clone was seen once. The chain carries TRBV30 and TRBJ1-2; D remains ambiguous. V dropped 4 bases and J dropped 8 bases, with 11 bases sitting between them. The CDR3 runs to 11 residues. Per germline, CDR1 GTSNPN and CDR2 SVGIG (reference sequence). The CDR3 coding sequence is TGTGCCTGGATAGGCGGGCACGGCTACACCTTC. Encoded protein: CAWIGGHGYTF.